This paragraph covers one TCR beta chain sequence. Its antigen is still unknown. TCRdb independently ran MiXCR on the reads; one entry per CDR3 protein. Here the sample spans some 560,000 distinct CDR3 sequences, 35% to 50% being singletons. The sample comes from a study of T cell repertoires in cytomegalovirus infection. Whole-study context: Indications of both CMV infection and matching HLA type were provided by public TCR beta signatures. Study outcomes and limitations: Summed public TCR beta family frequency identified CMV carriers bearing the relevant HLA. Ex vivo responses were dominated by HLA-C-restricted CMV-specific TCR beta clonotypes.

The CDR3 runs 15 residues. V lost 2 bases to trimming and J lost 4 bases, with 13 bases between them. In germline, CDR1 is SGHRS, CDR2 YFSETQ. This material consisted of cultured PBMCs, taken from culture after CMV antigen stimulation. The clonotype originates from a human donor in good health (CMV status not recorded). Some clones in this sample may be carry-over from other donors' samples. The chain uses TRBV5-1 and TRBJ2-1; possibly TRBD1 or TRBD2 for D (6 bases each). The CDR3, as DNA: TGCGCCAGCAGCTTTGGAGGGGGATTTTACAATGAGCAGTTCTTC. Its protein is CASSFGGGFYNEQFF. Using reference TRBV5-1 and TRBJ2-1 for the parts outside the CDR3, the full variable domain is KAGVTQTPRYLIKTRGQQVTLSCSPISGHRSVSWYQQTPGQGLQFLFEYFSETQRNKGNFPGRFSGRQFSNSRSEMNVSTLELGDSALYLCASSFGGGFYNEQFFGPGTRLTVL.